This T cell receptor beta chain was sequenced in a study of blood T cells in healthy people across ages. Study-level background: Template switching retrieved approximately one barcoded beta molecule for each two T cells. Whole-study results and caveats: Nothing was known about donor CMV status, and this possibly confounded expanded clonotype changes.

Germline V gene data show CDR1 as SQVTM and CDR2 as ANQGSEA. Trimming took off 0 bases at V and 8 bases at J, with 16 bases between the two ends. The CDR3 spans 14 residues. Extraction yielded at least 5 micrograms of total RNA per sample. Sample-barcoded 5' priming and a J-beta primer mix drove a second PCR of 7 to 11 cycles. Carrying 12 random nucleotides, a template-switch adaptor labeled each individual cDNA molecule. TCRdb passed the 5' RACE reads through MiXCR, listing each CDR3 protein once. The repertoire holds approximately 800,000 distinct CDR3 sequences, with about 56% as singletons. The sample holds a few counts of this clonotype. Its specificity is unknown.

The V call is TRBV29-1, the J call TRBJ1-2, with D hard to call. The TCR comes from a man in his forties in good health. The sequenced sample consisted of blood. CDR3: CSVEDKTRARGYTF. The CDR3 DNA sequence: TGCAGCGTTGAAGATAAGACCCGTGCGAGAGGCTACACCTTC. The full variable domain, in which reference TRBV29-1 and TRBJ1-2 provide the parts outside the CDR3, is SAVISQKPSRDICQRGTSLTIQCQVDSQVTMMFWYRQQPGQSLTLIATANQGSEATYESGFVIDKFPISRPNLTFSTLTVSNMSPEDSSIYLCSVEDKTRARGYTFGSGTRLTVV.